The T cell receptor beta chain under discussion was sequenced for a study of T cell responses to AZD1222 COVID-19 vaccine. Looking at the study overall: Second-dose intervals near 4 or 12 weeks were combined.

Sequencing was performed with immunoSEQ multiplex PCR; in TCRdb, only in-frame clones are kept and a portion is missing. The sample carries about 140,000 clones, around 90% recorded once. In the case of this clone: Its antigen is not identified.

Germline V CDR1 and CDR2: KGHSH, LQKENI. Trimming stripped 3 bases from V and 2 bases from J, with 11 bases between. The CDR3 is 14 residues long. Study results and caveats: Spike-specific TCR breadth and depth went up after people got two AZD1222 doses. Females outnumbered males among donors, who were mostly white British; clonal diversity was possibly underestimated.

The chain employs TRBV18 and TRBJ2-7; no firm D call. The receptor's source is an adult in good health. This sample comprised peripheral blood, obtained on day 0 of AZD1222 vaccination. CDR3 bases: TGTGCCAGCTCACCCTTGAGCCCTACCTACGAGCAGTACTTC. It codes for CASSPLSPTYEQYF.